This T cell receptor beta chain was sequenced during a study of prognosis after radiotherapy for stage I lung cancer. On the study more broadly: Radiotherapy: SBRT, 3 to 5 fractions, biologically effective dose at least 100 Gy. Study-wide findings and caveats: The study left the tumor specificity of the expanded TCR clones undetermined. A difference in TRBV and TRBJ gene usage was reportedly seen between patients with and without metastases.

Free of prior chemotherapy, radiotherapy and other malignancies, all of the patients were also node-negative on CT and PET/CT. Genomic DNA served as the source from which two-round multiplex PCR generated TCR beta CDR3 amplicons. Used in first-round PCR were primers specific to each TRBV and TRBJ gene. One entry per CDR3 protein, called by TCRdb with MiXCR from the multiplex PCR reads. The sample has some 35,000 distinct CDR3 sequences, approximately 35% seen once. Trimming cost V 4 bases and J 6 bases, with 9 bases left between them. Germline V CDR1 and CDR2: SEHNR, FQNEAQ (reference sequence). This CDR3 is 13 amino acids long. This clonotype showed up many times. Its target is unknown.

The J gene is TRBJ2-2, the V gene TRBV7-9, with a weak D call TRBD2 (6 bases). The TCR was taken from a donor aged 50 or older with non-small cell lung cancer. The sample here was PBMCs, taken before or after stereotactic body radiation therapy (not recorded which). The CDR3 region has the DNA TGTGCCAGCAGCTCTAGCGTATCCGGGGAGCTGTTTTTT. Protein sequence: CASSSSVSGELFF.